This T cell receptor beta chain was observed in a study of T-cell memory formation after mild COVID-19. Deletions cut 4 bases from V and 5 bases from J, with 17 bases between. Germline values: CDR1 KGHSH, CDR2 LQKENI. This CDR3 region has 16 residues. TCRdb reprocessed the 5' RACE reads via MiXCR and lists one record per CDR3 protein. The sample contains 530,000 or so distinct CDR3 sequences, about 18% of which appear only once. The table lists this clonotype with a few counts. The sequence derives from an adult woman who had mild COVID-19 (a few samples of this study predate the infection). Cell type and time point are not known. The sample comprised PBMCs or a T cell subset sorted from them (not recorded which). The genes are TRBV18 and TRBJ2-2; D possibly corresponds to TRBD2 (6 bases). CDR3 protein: CASSRGTDLGTGELFF. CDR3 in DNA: TGTGCCAGCTCACGCGGGACGGACTTAGGGACCGGGGAGCTGTTTTTT.